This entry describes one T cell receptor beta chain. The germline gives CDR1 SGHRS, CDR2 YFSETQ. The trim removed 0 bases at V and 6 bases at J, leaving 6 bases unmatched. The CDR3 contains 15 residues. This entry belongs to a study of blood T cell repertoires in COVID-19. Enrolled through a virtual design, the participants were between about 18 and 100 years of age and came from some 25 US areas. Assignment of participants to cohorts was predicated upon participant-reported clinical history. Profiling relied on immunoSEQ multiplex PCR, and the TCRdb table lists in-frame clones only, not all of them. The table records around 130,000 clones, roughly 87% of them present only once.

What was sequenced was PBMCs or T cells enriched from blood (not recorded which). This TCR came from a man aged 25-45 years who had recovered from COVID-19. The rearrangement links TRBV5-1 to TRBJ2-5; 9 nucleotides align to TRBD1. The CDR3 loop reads CASSLALGQGQTQYF. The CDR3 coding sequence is TGCGCCAGCAGCTTGGCCTTGGGACAGGGACAGACCCAGTACTTC. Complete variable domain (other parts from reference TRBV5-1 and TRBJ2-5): KAGVTQTPRYLIKTRGQQVTLSCSPISGHRSVSWYQQTPGQGLQFLFEYFSETQRNKGNFPGRFSGRQFSNSRSEMNVSTLELGDSALYLCASSLALGQGQTQYFGPGTRLLVL.